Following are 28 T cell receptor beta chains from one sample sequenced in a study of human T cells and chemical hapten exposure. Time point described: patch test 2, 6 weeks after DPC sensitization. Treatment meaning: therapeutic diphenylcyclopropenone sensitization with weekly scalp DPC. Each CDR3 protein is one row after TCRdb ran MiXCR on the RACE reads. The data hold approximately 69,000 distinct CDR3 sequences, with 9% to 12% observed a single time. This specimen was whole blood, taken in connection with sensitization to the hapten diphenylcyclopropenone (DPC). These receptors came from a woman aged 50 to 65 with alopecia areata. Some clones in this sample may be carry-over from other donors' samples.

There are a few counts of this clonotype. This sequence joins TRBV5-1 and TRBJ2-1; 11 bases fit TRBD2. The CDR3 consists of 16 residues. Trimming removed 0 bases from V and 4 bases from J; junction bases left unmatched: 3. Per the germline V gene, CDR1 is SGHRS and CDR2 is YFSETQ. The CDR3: CASSLVWTSGYNEQFF. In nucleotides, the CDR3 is TGCGCCAGCAGCTTGGTTTGGACTAGCGGGTACAATGAGCAGTTCTTC.

The CDR3 DNA is TGCGCCAGCAGCTCCCAGGGTTTCACTGAAGCTTTCTTT. Encoded protein: CASSSQGFTEAFF. The rearrangement links TRBV5-1 to TRBJ1-1, with D perhaps TRBD1 (5 bases). The CDR3 spans 13 residues. The ends were cut back, 3 bases at V and 4 bases at J, with 10 bases in the middle. Germline V lookup: CDR1 SGHRS, CDR2 YFSETQ.

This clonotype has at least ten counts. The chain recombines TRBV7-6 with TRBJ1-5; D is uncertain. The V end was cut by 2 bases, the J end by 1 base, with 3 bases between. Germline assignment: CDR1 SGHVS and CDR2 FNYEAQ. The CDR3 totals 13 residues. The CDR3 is CASSLSSNQPQHF. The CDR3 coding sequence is TGTGCCAGCAGCTTAAGCAGCAATCAGCCCCAGCATTTT. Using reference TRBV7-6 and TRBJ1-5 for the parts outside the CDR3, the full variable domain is GAGVSQSPRYKVTKRGQDVALRCDPISGHVSLYWYRQALGQGPEFLTYFNYEAQQDKSGLPNDRFSAERPEGSISTLTIQRTEQRDSAMYRCASSLSSNQPQHFGDGTRLSIL.

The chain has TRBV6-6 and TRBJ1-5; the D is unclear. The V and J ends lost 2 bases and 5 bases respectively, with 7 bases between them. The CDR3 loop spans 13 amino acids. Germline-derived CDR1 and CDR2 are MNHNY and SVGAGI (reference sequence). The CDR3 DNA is TGTGCCAGCAGTTACCTCGTGGATCAGCCCCAGCATTTT. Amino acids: CASSYLVDQPQHF.

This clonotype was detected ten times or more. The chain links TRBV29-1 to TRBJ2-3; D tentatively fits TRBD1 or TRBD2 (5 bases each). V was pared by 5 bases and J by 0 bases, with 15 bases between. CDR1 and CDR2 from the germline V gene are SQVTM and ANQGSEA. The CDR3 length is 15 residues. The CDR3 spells CSVNYRGLSTDTQYF. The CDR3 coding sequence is TGCAGCGTTAATTACCGGGGCCTCAGCACAGATACGCAGTATTTT.

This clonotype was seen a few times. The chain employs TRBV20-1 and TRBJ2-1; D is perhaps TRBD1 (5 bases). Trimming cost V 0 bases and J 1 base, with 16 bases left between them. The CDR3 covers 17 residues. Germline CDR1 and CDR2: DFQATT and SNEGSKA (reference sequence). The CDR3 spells CSARDSPRGPSYNEQFF. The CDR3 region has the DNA TGCAGTGCTAGAGATTCCCCTAGGGGCCCTTCCTACAATGAGCAGTTCTTC.

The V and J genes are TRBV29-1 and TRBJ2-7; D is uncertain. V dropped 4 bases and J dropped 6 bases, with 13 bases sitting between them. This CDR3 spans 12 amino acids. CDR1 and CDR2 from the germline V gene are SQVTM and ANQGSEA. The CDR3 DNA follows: TGCAGCGTTGCCGAGGCGCTGGGCGAGCAGTACTTC. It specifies CSVAEALGEQYF.

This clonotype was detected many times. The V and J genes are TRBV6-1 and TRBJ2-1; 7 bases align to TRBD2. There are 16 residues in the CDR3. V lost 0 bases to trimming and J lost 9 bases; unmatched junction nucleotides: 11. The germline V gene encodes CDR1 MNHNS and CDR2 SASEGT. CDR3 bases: TGTGCCAGCAGTGAAGCGCTGAGACTAGCTCGTATTGAGCAGTTCTTC. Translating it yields CASSEALRLARIEQFF.

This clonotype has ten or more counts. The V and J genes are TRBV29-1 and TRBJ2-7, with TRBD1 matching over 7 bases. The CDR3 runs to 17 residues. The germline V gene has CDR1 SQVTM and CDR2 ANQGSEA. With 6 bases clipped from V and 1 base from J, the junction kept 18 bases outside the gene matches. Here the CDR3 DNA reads TGCAGCGTCGTGCGGCTAAGGGACAGCTTACTATCCTACGAGCAGTACTTC. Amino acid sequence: CSVVRLRDSLLSYEQYF.

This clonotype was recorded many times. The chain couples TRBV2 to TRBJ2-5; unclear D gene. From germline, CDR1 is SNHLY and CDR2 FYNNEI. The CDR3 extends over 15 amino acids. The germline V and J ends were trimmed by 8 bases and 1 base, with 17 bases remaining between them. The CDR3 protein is CASLSPRRVQETQYF. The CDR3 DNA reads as TGTGCCAGCCTCTCCCCTCGACGGGTCCAAGAGACCCAGTACTTC.

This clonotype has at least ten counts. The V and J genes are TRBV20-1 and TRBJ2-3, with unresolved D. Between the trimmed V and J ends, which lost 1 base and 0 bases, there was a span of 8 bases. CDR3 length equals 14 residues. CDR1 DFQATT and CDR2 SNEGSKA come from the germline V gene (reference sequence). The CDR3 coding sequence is TGCAGTGCTAGAGTGCCCTCGAGCACAGATACGCAGTATTTT. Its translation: CSARVPSSTDTQYF.

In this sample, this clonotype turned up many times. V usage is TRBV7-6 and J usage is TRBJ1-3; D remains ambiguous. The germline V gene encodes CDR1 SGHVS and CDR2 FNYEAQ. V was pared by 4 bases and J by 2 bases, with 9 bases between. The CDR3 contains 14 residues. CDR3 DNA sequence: TGTGCCAGCAGCTCCAGGCTTACTGGAAACACCATATATTTT. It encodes CASSSRLTGNTIYF.

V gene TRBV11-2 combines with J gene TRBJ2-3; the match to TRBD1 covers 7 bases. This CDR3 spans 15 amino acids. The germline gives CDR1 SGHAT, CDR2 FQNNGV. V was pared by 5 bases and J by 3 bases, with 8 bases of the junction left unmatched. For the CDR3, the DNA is TGTGCCAGCAGCCTCCTCGGGACAGCGACAGATACGCAGTATTTT. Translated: CASSLLGTATDTQYF.

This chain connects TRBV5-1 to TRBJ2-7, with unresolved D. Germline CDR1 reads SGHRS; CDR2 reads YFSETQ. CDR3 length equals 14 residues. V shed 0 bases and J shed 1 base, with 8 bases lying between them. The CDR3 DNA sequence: TGCGCCAGCAGCTTGGACCTTAATTCCTACGAGCAGTACTTC. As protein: CASSLDLNSYEQYF. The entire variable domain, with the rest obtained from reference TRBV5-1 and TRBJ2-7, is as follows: KAGVTQTPRYLIKTRGQQVTLSCSPISGHRSVSWYQQTPGQGLQFLFEYFSETQRNKGNFPGRFSGRQFSNSRSEMNVSTLELGDSALYLCASSLDLNSYEQYFGPGTRLTVT.

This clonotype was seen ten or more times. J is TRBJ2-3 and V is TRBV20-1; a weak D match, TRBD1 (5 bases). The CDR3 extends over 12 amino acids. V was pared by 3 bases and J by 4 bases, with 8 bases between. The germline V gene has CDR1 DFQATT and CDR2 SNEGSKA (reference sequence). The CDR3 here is CSASQGADTQYF. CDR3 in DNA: TGCAGTGCTAGTCAAGGGGCAGATACGCAGTATTTT.

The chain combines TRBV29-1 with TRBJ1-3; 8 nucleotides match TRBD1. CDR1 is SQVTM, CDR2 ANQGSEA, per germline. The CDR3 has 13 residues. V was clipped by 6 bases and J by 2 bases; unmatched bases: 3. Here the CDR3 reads CSVGQGAGNTIYF. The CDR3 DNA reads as TGCAGCGTCGGACAGGGTGCTGGAAACACCATATATTTT.

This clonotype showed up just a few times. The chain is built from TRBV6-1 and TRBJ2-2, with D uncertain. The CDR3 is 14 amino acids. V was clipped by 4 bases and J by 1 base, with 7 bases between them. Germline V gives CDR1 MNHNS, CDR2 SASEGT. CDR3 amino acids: CASSVLGNTGELFF. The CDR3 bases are TGTGCCAGCAGTGTGCTGGGGAACACCGGGGAGCTGTTTTTT.

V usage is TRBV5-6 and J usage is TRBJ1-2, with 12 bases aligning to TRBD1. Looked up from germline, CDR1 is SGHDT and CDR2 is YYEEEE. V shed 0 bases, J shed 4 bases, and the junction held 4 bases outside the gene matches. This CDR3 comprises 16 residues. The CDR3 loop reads CASSLDGTGGGYGYTF. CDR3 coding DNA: TGTGCCAGCAGCTTGGACGGGACAGGGGGCGGCTATGGCTACACCTTC. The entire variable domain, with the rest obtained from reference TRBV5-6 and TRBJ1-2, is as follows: DAGVTQSPTHLIKTRGQQVTLRCSPKSGHDTVSWYQQALGQGPQFIFQYYEEEERQRGNFPDRFSGHQFPNYSSELNVNALLLGDSALYLCASSLDGTGGGYGYTFGSGTRLTVV.

The CDR3 DNA sequence: TGCGCCAGCAGCCCAGAGGGGGGCAGGGAGGGCAATCAGCCCCAGCATTTT. Translated: CASSPEGGREGNQPQHF. The chain joins TRBV23-1 to TRBJ1-5; the D gene is possibly TRBD1 (6 bases). TRBV23-1 carries the ORF label, with uncertain function. Trimming cost V 6 bases and J 2 bases, with 20 bases left between them. CDR3 length: 17 residues.

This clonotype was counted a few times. The CDR3 nucleotides read TGTGCCAGCAGCCAAGATAATACCGGGGAGCTGTTTTTT. It translates to CASSQDNTGELFF. The V call is TRBV4-2, the J call TRBJ2-2; D remains unclear. CDR1 LGHNA and CDR2 YNFKEQ come from the germline V gene. The CDR3 has 13 amino acids. V lost 0 bases and J 5 bases, leaving 4 bases between the germline ends.

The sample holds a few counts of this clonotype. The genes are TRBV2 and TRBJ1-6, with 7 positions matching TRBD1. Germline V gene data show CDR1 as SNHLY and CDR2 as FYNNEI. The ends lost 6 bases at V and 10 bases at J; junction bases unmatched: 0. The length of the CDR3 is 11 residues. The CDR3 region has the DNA TGTGCCAGCAGGACAGGGTCACCCCTCCACTTT. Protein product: CASRTGSPLHF.

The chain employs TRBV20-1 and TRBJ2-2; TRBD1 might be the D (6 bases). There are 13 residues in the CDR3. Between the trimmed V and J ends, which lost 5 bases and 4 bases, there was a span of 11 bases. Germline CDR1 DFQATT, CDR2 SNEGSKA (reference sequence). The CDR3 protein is CSAGIQGTGELFF. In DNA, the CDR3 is TGCAGTGCTGGCATACAGGGCACCGGGGAGCTGTTTTTT.

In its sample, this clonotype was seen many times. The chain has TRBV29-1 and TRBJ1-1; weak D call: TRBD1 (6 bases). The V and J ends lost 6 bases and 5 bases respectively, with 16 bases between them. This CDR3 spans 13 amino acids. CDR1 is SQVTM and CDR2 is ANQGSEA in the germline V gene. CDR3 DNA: TGCAGCGTATTAAAGGGGGGTGAGACTGAAGCTTTCTTT. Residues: CSVLKGGETEAFF.

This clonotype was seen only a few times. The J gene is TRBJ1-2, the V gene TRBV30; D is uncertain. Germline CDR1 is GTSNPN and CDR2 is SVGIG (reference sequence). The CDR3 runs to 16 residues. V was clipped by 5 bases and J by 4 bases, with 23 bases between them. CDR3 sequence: CAWLQDPRDFLYGYTF. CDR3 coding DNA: TGTGCCTGGTTACAAGACCCCCGAGACTTTCTCTATGGCTACACCTTC.

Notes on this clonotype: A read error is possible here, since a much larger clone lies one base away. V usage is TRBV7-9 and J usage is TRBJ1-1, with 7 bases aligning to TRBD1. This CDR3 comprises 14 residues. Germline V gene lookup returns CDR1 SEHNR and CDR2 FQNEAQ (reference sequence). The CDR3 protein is CVSSGDRDFAEAFF. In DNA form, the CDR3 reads TGTGTCAGCAGCGGCGACAGGGATTTTGCTGAAGCTTTCTTT.

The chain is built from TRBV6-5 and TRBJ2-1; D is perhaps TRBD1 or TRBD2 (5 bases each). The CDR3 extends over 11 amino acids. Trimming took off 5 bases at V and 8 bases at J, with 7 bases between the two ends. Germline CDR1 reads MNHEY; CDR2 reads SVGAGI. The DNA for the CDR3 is TGTGCCAGCAGTAGGGGAGATGAGCAGTTCTTC. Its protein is CASSRGDEQFF.

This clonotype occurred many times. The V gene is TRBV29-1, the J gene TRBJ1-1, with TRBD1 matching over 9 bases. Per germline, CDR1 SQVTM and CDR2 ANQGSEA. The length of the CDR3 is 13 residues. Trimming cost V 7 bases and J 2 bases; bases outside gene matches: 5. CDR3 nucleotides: TGCAGCGGTATGACAGGGGGTAACACTGAAGCTTTCTTT. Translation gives CSGMTGGNTEAFF. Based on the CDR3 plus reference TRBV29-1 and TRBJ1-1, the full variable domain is SAVISQKPSRDICQRGTSLTIQCQVDSQVTMMFWYRQQPGQSLTLIATANQGSEATYESGFVIDKFPISRPNLTFSTLTVSNMSPEDSSIYLCSGMTGGNTEAFFGQGTRLTVV.

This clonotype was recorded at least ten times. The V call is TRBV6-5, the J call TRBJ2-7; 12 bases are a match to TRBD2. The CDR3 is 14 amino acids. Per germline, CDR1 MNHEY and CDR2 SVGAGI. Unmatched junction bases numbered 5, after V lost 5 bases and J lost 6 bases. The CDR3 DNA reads TGTGCCAGCAGTCAACTAGCGGGAGGTAGCGAGCAGTACTTC. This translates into CASSQLAGGSEQYF.